This record covers a single T cell receptor beta chain. CDR1 and CDR2 (germline): SGHDT, YYEEEE. V shed 3 bases and J 5 bases; nucleotides not matched to a gene: 14. The CDR3 loop spans 18 amino acids. Assay: immunoSEQ multiplex PCR; the TCRdb copy retains only in-frame clones and omits some. Of about 160,000 clones listed, approximately 83% were seen once; the top ten hold around 10%. The sample belongs to a study of blood T cell repertoires in COVID-19. For the study at large: Whether acute or convalescent, the COVID-19 samples came from the United States, Italy and Spain. Sample material is recorded as cDNA or gDNA derived from T cells, B-cell-depleted T cells, or PBMCs.

Sequenced sample: peripheral blood. This TCR came from a woman older than 75 with active or convalescent COVID-19. The V gene is TRBV5-6, the J gene TRBJ2-5; 12 positions match TRBD1. CDR3 nucleotide sequence: TGTGCCAGCAGCTCGCCGGGACAGGGGGCTCCAAGAGGGGAGACCCAGTACTTC. Residues: CASSSPGQGAPRGETQYF.